A single sample gave rise to the 29 T cell receptor beta chains below, sequenced in a study of blood T cell repertoires in COVID-19. TCRdb's table, derived via immunoSEQ multiplex PCR, lists solely in-frame clones and lacks some. This sample carries 70,000 to 90,000 clones, roughly 82% of them seen once, and the ten largest clones take around 7.3%. Input material: peripheral blood. Source of these receptors: a man between 45 and 60 years old with active COVID-19.

The chain combines TRBV24-1 with TRBJ2-6; TRBD1 aligns across 9 bases. The CDR3 runs to 19 residues. Losses at the gene ends were 2 bases for V and 2 bases for J; bases not matched to a gene: 9. Germline CDR1 is KGHDR and CDR2 is SFDVKD. Here the CDR3 DNA reads TGTGCCACCAGTGATTCAATTGGGACAGGGTTAACTGGGGCCAACGTCCTGACTTTC. Its translation: CATSDSIGTGLTGANVLTF.

The gene calls are TRBV18 and TRBJ2-1, with 8 nucleotides matching TRBD1. V dropped 3 bases and J dropped 0; count of bases not matched to a gene: 4. The CDR3 is made up of 16 amino acids. Germline CDR1 is KGHSH and CDR2 is LQKENI. In DNA form, the CDR3 reads TGTGCCAGCTCACCTTACGACAGGGGCTCCTACAATGAGCAGTTCTTC. This sequence encodes CASSPYDRGSYNEQFF.

The chain recombines TRBV5-6 with TRBJ1-3, with 9 positions matching TRBD1. The CDR3 contains 16 residues. V was clipped by 1 base and J by 5 bases; unmatched bases: 7. The germline CDR1 and CDR2 sequences are SGHDT and YYEEEE. The CDR3 is CASSLPGTGSRNTIYF. The CDR3 bases are TGTGCCAGCAGCTTGCCTGGGACAGGGAGTAGAAACACCATATATTTT.

The chain links TRBV30 to TRBJ2-1, with D perhaps TRBD1 (6 bases). The V end lost 6 bases, the J end lost 1 base, and 22 bases lay between the germline ends. CDR1 is GTSNPN, CDR2 SVGIG, per germline (reference sequence). The CDR3 runs 17 residues. CDR3 amino acids: CACVQGLGRTSYNEQFF. CDR3 nucleotide sequence: TGTGCCTGCGTCCAGGGGCTAGGACGGACGTCCTACAATGAGCAGTTCTTC.

The J gene is TRBJ1-4, the V gene TRBV15; 7 bases are shared with TRBD1. The CDR3 runs 16 residues. Germline V gene lookup returns CDR1 LNHNV and CDR2 YYDKDF (reference sequence). With V trimmed by 0 bases and J by 3 bases, 4 bases remained unmatched. CDR3 sequence (DNA): TGTGCCACCAGCAGAGATCATGGGACAGCTAATGAAAAACTGTTTTTT. It codes for CATSRDHGTANEKLFF.

V gene TRBV19 combines with J gene TRBJ1-5, with 9 bases identical to TRBD1. With 5 bases clipped from V and 6 bases from J, the junction kept 5 bases outside the gene matches. The germline gives CDR1 LNHDA, CDR2 SQIVND (reference sequence). The CDR3 sequence is 14 residues long. CDR3 DNA sequence: TGTGCCAGTAGTCCCGGACAGGGGATTCAGCCCCAGCATTTT. Protein product: CASSPGQGIQPQHF. The full variable domain, completed using reference TRBV19 and TRBJ1-5, is DGGITQSPKYLFRKEGQNVTLSCEQNLNHDAMYWYRQDPGQGLRLIYYSQIVNDFQKGDIAEGYSVSREKKESFPLTVTSAQKNPTAFYLCASSPGQGIQPQHFGDGTRLSIL.

The chain combines TRBV29-1 with TRBJ1-2, with TRBD1 matching 8 bases. CDR3 length equals 14 residues. V lost 6 bases, J lost 3 bases, and 9 bases stayed unmatched. Germline values: CDR1 SQVTM, CDR2 ANQGSEA. The CDR3 DNA follows: TGCAGCGTGGACAGGGCGGCTGGGGACTATGGCTACACCTTC. As protein: CSVDRAAGDYGYTF.

The gene calls are TRBV2 and TRBJ1-5, with unresolved D. V dropped 2 bases and J dropped 5 bases, with 10 bases sitting between them. Per the germline V gene, CDR1 is SNHLY and CDR2 is FYNNEI. The CDR3 is 14 amino acids. Written as DNA, the CDR3 is TGTGCCAGCAGTGAAAGGTCTCGGGATCAGCCCCAGCATTTT. The encoded protein is CASSERSRDQPQHF.

This sequence joins TRBV2 and TRBJ1-1; D not certain. The CDR3 runs 14 residues. V was pared by 7 bases and J by 1 base, with 13 bases between. Per the germline V gene, CDR1 is SNHLY and CDR2 is FYNNEI. CDR3 in amino acids: CASTPSGGNTEAFF. The CDR3 nucleotides are TGTGCCAGCACCCCAAGCGGAGGGAACACTGAAGCTTTCTTT.

This clone was counted once. V usage is TRBV6-5 and J usage is TRBJ2-5, with a possible D match to TRBD1 (5 bases). The CDR3 length is 11 residues. Germline CDR1 is MNHEY and CDR2 is SVGAGI. Trimming took 8 bases from V and 9 from J, leaving 13 bases between them. The CDR3 DNA sequence: TGTGCCAGCGCTAAGGGGCAATCCCAGTACTTC. It is translated as CASAKGQSQYF.

The V call is TRBV5-1, the J call TRBJ1-1; a possible D gene is TRBD1 (5 bases). The CDR3 runs to 16 residues. From germline, CDR1 is SGHRS and CDR2 YFSETQ. Trimming pared 1 base from V and 0 bases from J, leaving 13 bases between. The CDR3 here is CASSLIGGTMNTEAFF. The CDR3 DNA reads TGCGCCAGCAGCTTGATCGGGGGTACAATGAACACTGAAGCTTTCTTT. Full variable domain (remainder filled in from reference TRBV5-1 and TRBJ1-1): KAGVTQTPRYLIKTRGQQVTLSCSPISGHRSVSWYQQTPGQGLQFLFEYFSETQRNKGNFPGRFSGRQFSNSRSEMNVSTLELGDSALYLCASSLIGGTMNTEAFFGQGTRLTVV.

The chain carries TRBV2 and TRBJ1-1; D might be TRBD1 (5 bases). Germline V CDR1 and CDR2: SNHLY, FYNNEI. This CDR3 contains 13 residues. Deletions cut 4 bases from V and 1 base from J, with 7 bases between. CDR3 in amino acids: CASSVTGNTEAFF. For the CDR3, the DNA is TGTGCCAGCAGTGTTACAGGGAACACTGAAGCTTTCTTT.

Comments on this clone: Within the sample, other DNA sequences also encode this same CDR3. The chain uses TRBV28 and TRBJ1-5; D uncertain. The ends were cut back, 7 bases at V and 0 bases at J, with 10 bases in the middle. The CDR3 sequence is 14 residues long. Per germline, CDR1 MDHEN and CDR2 SYDVKM. This CDR3 is CASTPGGSNQPQHF. DNA of the CDR3: TGTGCCAGCACCCCAGGTGGTAGCAATCAGCCCCAGCATTTT. The full variable domain, in which reference TRBV28 and TRBJ1-5 provide the parts outside the CDR3, is DVKVTQSSRYLVKRTGEKVFLECVQDMDHENMFWYRQDPGLGLRLIYFSYDVKMKEKGDIPEGYSVSREKKERFSLILESASTNQTSMYLCASTPGGSNQPQHFGDGTRLSIL.

V gene TRBV28 combines with J gene TRBJ1-4, with 8 bases aligning to TRBD1. The length of the CDR3 is 15 residues. Germline values: CDR1 MDHEN, CDR2 SYDVKM. V dropped 9 bases and J dropped 0; count of bases not matched to a gene: 6. The CDR3 region has the DNA TGTGCCAGTGGGGGACAGGCCGCAACTAATGAAAAACTGTTTTTT. This sequence encodes CASGGQAATNEKLFF.

CDR3 in DNA: TGTGCCAGCAGTCTCATCAGGAATGAGCAGTTCTTC. This translates into CASSLIRNEQFF. The chain couples TRBV13 to TRBJ2-1; D is unresolved. V was clipped by 6 bases and J by 7 bases, with 10 bases between them. CDR3 length: 12 amino acids. Per the germline V gene, CDR1 is PRHDT and CDR2 is FYEKMQ (reference sequence). Variable domain in full (rest from reference TRBV13 and TRBJ2-1): AAGVIQSPRHLIKEKRETATLKCYPIPRHDTVYWYQQGPGQDPQFLISFYEKMQSDKGSIPDRFSAQQFSDYHSELNMSSLELGDSALYFCASSLIRNEQFFGPGTRLTVL.

The chain uses TRBV5-5 and TRBJ2-3, with 14 bases matching TRBD2. The CDR3 runs to 17 residues. The junction had 9 bases not matched to a gene; V was cut back by 5 bases and J by 4 bases. Germline CDR1 SGHKS, CDR2 YYEKEE (reference sequence). The DNA for the CDR3 is TGTGCCAGCAGTTCGAAGGGGACTAGCGGGGGAGCAGATACGCAGTATTTT. Residues: CASSSKGTSGGADTQYF. Together with reference TRBV5-5 and TRBJ2-3, the CDR3 gives the full variable domain: DAGVTQSPTHLIKTRGQQVTLRCSPISGHKSVSWYQQVLGQGPQFIFQYYEKEERGRGNFPDRFSARQFPNYSSELNVNALLLGDSALYLCASSSKGTSGGADTQYFGPGTRLTVL.

This clone was counted only a few times. The CDR3 loop is CASRTGNQPQHF. In DNA, the CDR3 is TGTGCCAGCAGAACAGGGAATCAGCCCCAGCATTTT. This chain joins TRBV28 and TRBJ1-5, with D maybe TRBD1 (6 bases). The CDR3 consists of 12 residues. Germline V gene lookup returns CDR1 MDHEN and CDR2 SYDVKM. Trimming removed 6 bases at V and 4 bases at J, with 7 bases between.

The chain couples TRBV18 to TRBJ2-7; D possibly corresponds to TRBD1 (6 bases). The V gene lost 0 bases and the J gene lost 0 bases, with 12 bases spanning the gap. The CDR3 runs to 16 residues. Germline CDR1 is KGHSH and CDR2 is LQKENI. The CDR3 sequence is CASSPPGRGSSYEQYF. The CDR3 DNA sequence: TGTGCCAGCTCACCACCGGGCAGGGGAAGCTCCTACGAGCAGTACTTC.

The CDR3 reads CASSLAGAPDTQYF. In nucleotides, the CDR3 is TGTGCCAGCAGTTTAGCGGGAGCCCCAGATACGCAGTATTTT. The chain recombines TRBV28 with TRBJ2-3, with 7 bases matching TRBD2. Germline assignment: CDR1 MDHEN and CDR2 SYDVKM. The V segment lost 2 bases and the J segment 4 bases; nucleotides outside the gene matches: 3. The CDR3 length is 14 residues. Filled out from reference TRBV28 and TRBJ2-3, the complete variable domain reads DVKVTQSSRYLVKRTGEKVFLECVQDMDHENMFWYRQDPGLGLRLIYFSYDVKMKEKGDIPEGYSVSREKKERFSLILESASTNQTSMYLCASSLAGAPDTQYFGPGTRLTVL.

This rearrangement joins TRBV7-9 to TRBJ1-1; D gene ambiguous. Looked up from germline, CDR1 is SEHNR and CDR2 is FQNEAQ (reference sequence). The CDR3 is 12 amino acids. The germline V and J ends were trimmed by 5 bases and 9 bases, with 13 bases remaining between them. CDR3 nucleotide sequence: TGTGCCAGCAGCCCCTCCGCGGAGAAAGCTTTCTTT. This sequence encodes CASSPSAEKAFF.

V is TRBV30 and J is TRBJ1-6, with 9 nucleotides matching TRBD1. With V trimmed by 4 bases and J by 7 bases, 8 bases remained unmatched. The length of the CDR3 is 15 residues. Germline CDR1 and CDR2: GTSNPN and SVGIG (reference sequence). The CDR3 here is CAWIQGTGSNSPLHF. The CDR3 region has the DNA TGTGCCTGGATACAGGGGACAGGGTCCAATTCACCCCTCCACTTT. The full variable domain, its missing parts supplied by reference TRBV30 and TRBJ1-6, is SQTIHQWPATLVQPVGSPLSLECTVEGTSNPNLYWYRQAAGRGLQLLFYSVGIGQISSEVPQNLSASRPQDRQFILSSKKLLLSDSGFYLCAWIQGTGSNSPLHFGNGTRLTVT.

J is TRBJ1-2 and V is TRBV6-2 or TRBV6-3, with D possibly being TRBD1 (6 bases). Trimming left V 5 bases short and J 6 bases short, with 16 bases between. The CDR3 totals 14 residues. From germline, CDR1 is MNHEY and CDR2 SVGEGT. CDR3 nucleotide sequence: TGTGCCAGCAGTAGGACAGCAAAGGAGAATGGCTACACCTTC. Amino acid sequence: CASSRTAKENGYTF.

The rearrangement joins TRBV5-4 to TRBJ2-7; possible D gene TRBD2, 7 bases. CDR1 is SGHNT, CDR2 YYREEE, per germline (reference sequence). This CDR3 is 14 amino acids long. V was clipped by 9 bases and J by 6 bases, with 22 bases between them. This CDR3 is CAKGRGGRLGEQYF. For the CDR3, the DNA is TGTGCCAAAGGTAGGGGGGGGCGTCTCGGCGAGCAGTACTTC. The whole variable domain, remainder taken from reference TRBV5-4 and TRBJ2-7, is ETGVTQSPTHLIKTRGQQVTLRCSSQSGHNTVSWYQQALGQGPQFIFQYYREEENGRGNFPPRFSGLQFPNYSSELNVNALELDDSALYLCAKGRGGRLGEQYFGPGTRLTVT.

In DNA, the CDR3 is TGTGCCAGCAGCTTAGTAGCGGGATCACAAGAGACCCAGTACTTC. Its protein is CASSLVAGSQETQYF. V and J are TRBV7-9 and TRBJ2-5, with 8 bases that match TRBD2. Trimming cost V 1 base and J 2 bases; bases outside gene matches: 3. CDR3 length: 15 residues. Germline CDR1 reads SEHNR; CDR2 reads FQNEAQ (reference sequence).

The V and J genes are TRBV19 and TRBJ1-1; the D is unclear. Germline assignment: CDR1 LNHDA and CDR2 SQIVND (reference sequence). This CDR3 is 16 amino acids long. V gave up 5 bases and J gave up 2 bases, with 18 bases separating them. CDR3 DNA: TGTGCCAGTAGTCCACGAAGGTGGGCAGTTAACACTGAAGCTTTCTTT. Protein product: CASSPRRWAVNTEAFF.

The chain carries TRBV19 and TRBJ2-5; TRBD1 agrees at 7 bases. This CDR3 spans 15 amino acids. Germline trimming cut 6 bases from V and 9 bases from J; bases unmatched to any gene: 16. The germline V gene encodes CDR1 LNHDA and CDR2 SQIVND (reference sequence). CDR3 residues: CASSPIDREKSAQYF. CDR3 nucleotide sequence: TGTGCCAGTAGCCCTATTGACAGGGAAAAATCGGCCCAGTACTTC.

The chain is built from TRBV3-1 (or the pseudogene TRBV3-2) and TRBJ2-2; TRBD2 matches 12 bases. V trimming: 4 bases; J trimming: 4 bases; junction bases outside the gene matches: 10. CDR3 length: 18 amino acids. CDR1 LGHDT and CDR2 YNNKEL come from the germline V gene (reference sequence). The CDR3 spells CASSRGTSGRKGTGELFF. CDR3 coding DNA: TGTGCCAGCAGCCGAGGGACTAGCGGGCGGAAAGGCACCGGGGAGCTGTTTTTT.

This chain uses TRBV7-3 with TRBJ2-2; TRBD1 matches 8 bases. CDR3 size: 16 residues. Per the germline V gene, CDR1 is SGHTA and CDR2 is FQGTGA. The V and J ends lost 4 bases and 1 base, in that order; junction bases with no gene match: 5. The CDR3, as DNA: TGTGCCAGCAGCTCTACCGGGACAGGGAACACCGGGGAGCTGTTTTTT. Its protein is CASSSTGTGNTGELFF.

This clone was observed a few times. The chain carries TRBV4-1 and TRBJ2-3, with a weak D call TRBD2 (7 bases). V was clipped by 0 bases and J by 2 bases, with 18 bases between them. This CDR3 region has 18 residues. CDR1 is MGHRA and CDR2 is YSYEKL in the germline V gene. The CDR3 here is CASSQDRGGLATTDTQYF. DNA of the CDR3: TGCGCCAGCAGCCAAGATAGGGGGGGGCTAGCGACCACAGATACGCAGTATTTT.